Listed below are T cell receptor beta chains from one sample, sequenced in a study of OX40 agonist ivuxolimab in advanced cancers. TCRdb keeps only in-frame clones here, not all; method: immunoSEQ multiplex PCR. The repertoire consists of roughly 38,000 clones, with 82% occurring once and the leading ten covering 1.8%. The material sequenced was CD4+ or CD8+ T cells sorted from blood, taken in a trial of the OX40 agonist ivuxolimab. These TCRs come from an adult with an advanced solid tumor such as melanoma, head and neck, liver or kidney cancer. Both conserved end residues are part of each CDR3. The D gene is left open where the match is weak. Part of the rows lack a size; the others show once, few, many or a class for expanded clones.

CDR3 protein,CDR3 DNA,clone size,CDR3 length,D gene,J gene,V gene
CASSLGQGAYGYTF,TGCGCCAGCAGCTTAGGGCAGGGCGCTTATGGCTACACCTTC,NA,14,NA,TRBJ1-2,TRBV5-1
CASSSTSGIYNEQFF,TGTGCCAGCAGCTCTACTAGCGGAATCTACAATGAGCAGTTCTTC,NA,15,TRBD2,TRBJ2-1,TRBV7-8
CASSLGGGRQETQYF,TGTGCCAGCAGCCTCGGGGGGGGCAGACAAGAGACCCAGTACTTC,NA,15,TRBD2,TRBJ2-5,TRBV7-9
CASSEKGGGVYNSPLHF,TGTGCCAGCAGTGAAAAGGGCGGGGGCGTTTATAATTCACCCCTCCACTTT,once,17,NA,TRBJ1-6,TRBV2
CASSLRRGGGEAFF,TGCGCCAGCAGCCTAAGACGTGGGGGCGGCGAAGCTTTCTTT,NA,14,NA,TRBJ1-1,TRBV4-3
CASSLGAGRNSPLHF,TGTGCCAGCAGCTTAGGTGCAGGGAGGAATTCACCCCTCCACTTT,NA,15,NA,TRBJ1-6,TRBV11-2
CASTTPGGSSYNEQFF,TGTGCCAGCACCACTCCTGGGGGGAGCTCCTACAATGAGCAGTTCTTC,NA,16,NA,TRBJ2-1,TRBV5-4
CASSRTGRNSPLHF,TGTGCCAGCTCACGGACAGGGAGAAATTCACCCCTCCACTTT,few,14,TRBD1,TRBJ1-6,TRBV18
CAISGPGIEKLFF,TGTGCCATCAGTGGGCCAGGGATTGAAAAACTGTTTTTT,NA,13,NA,TRBJ1-4,TRBV10-3
CASSTSGLANNEQFF,TGTGCCAGTAGCACCTCCGGACTAGCGAACAATGAGCAGTTCTTC,NA,15,TRBD2,TRBJ2-1,TRBV19
CASSLKGPPGSGANVLTF,TGTGCCAGCAGCTTAAAGGGCCCCCCGGGCTCTGGGGCCAACGTCCTGACTTTC,NA,18,NA,TRBJ2-6,TRBV7-9
CASSVGPEAFF,TGTGCCAGTAGTGTCGGCCCTGAAGCTTTCTTT,NA,11,NA,TRBJ1-1,TRBV19
CASSLLGAGNYGYTF,TGTGCCAGCAGCTTACTAGGTGCAGGGAACTATGGCTACACCTTC,NA,15,NA,TRBJ1-2,TRBV5-6
CASSQDQGKGGYTF,TGTGCCAGCAGCCAAGATCAGGGTAAGGGCGGCTACACCTTC,few,14,NA,TRBJ1-2,TRBV4-2
CASSPNNQGAAANYGYTF,TGTGCCAGCAGCCCGAATAACCAGGGGGCAGCCGCTAACTATGGCTACACCTTC,NA,18,TRBD1,TRBJ1-2,TRBV7-3
CASSSPQASSGNTIYF,TGTGCCAGCAGCTCACCACAGGCGTCTTCTGGAAACACCATATATTTT,NA,16,NA,TRBJ1-3,TRBV7-6
CASSSTGVRGGYTF,TGTGCCAGCAGCTCGACCGGGGTCCGGGGTGGCTACACCTTC,NA,14,NA,TRBJ1-2,TRBV11-2
CASSDRGRGQPQHF,TGTGCCAGCAGCGACAGGGGGCGGGGTCAGCCCCAGCATTTT,NA,14,TRBD1,TRBJ1-5,TRBV6-5
CASSHRTEGSGELFF,TGTGCCAGTAGTCACCGGACAGAGGGAAGCGGGGAGCTGTTTTTT,NA,15,NA,TRBJ2-2,TRBV19
CASSWTSGLAAYEQYF,TGCGCCAGCAGCTGGACTTCTGGACTAGCGGCCTACGAGCAGTACTTC,NA,16,TRBD2,TRBJ2-7,TRBV5-1
CASSRDQETQYF,TGTGCCAGCAGCCGGGACCAAGAGACCCAGTACTTC,NA,12,NA,TRBJ2-5,TRBV11-3
CASSLGQGTNTEAFF,TGCGCCAGCAGCCTCGGACAGGGAACGAACACTGAAGCTTTCTTT,NA,15,TRBD1,TRBJ1-1,TRBV4-3
CASRPGQGTNYGYTF,TGTGCCAGCAGACCCGGACAGGGTACTAACTATGGCTACACCTTC,NA,15,TRBD1,TRBJ1-2,TRBV6-6
CASSLLTGSNTEAFF,TGCGCCAGCAGCTTATTGACAGGCTCAAACACTGAAGCTTTCTTT,NA,15,NA,TRBJ1-1,TRBV5-1
CATSRLTGYEQYF,TGTGCCACCAGCAGATTGACAGGGTACGAGCAGTACTTC,once,13,TRBD1,TRBJ2-7,TRBV15
CASSLAYGAGGSSYNEQFF,TGTGCCAGCAGCTTAGCGTATGGGGCAGGAGGAAGCTCCTACAATGAGCAGTTCTTC,few,19,NA,TRBJ2-1,TRBV7-9
CASSSNPLTGGSYTF,TGTGCCAGCAGTTCCAACCCCTTGACAGGGGGAAGCTACACCTTC,NA,15,TRBD1,TRBJ1-2,TRBV27
CASSRDTVQEQYF,TGTGCCAGCTCACGGGACACAGTGCAGGAGCAGTACTTC,NA,13,NA,TRBJ2-7,TRBV18
CASTTQGTTEAFF,TGTGCCAGTACCACACAGGGGACCACTGAAGCTTTCTTT,NA,13,TRBD1,TRBJ1-1,TRBV19
CASSQDLGSAGTEAFF,TGCGCCAGCAGCCAAGATTTGGGAAGCGCTGGCACTGAAGCTTTCTTT,NA,16,NA,TRBJ1-1,TRBV4-3
CASSLDPSGIPLYF,TGTGCCAGCAGCTTAGATCCTAGCGGGATCCCCCTGTACTTC,few,14,TRBD2,TRBJ2-7,TRBV11-2
CASSPVVRGGPNEKLFF,TGTGCCAGCAGCCCAGTTGTCCGCGGGGGGCCTAATGAAAAACTGTTTTTT,NA,17,NA,TRBJ1-4,TRBV7-2
CASSLALAGGVQETQYF,TGTGCCAGCAGCTTGGCCTTAGCGGGGGGAGTCCAAGAGACCCAGTACTTC,NA,17,TRBD2,TRBJ2-5,TRBV5-6
CASSSRQGRFGSPLHF,TGTGCCAGCAGTTCCCGACAGGGCCGATTTGGTTCACCCCTCCACTTT,NA,16,TRBD1,TRBJ1-6,TRBV6-5
CASSRQGGETQYF,TGTGCCAGCAGTCGACAGGGTGGAGAGACCCAGTACTTC,NA,13,TRBD1,TRBJ2-5,TRBV7-2
CASSRSRGVPGELFF,TGTGCCAGTAGTAGGTCCAGGGGCGTTCCCGGGGAGCTGTTTTTT,once,15,NA,TRBJ2-2,TRBV19
CASSLASGNTEAFF,TGTGCCAGCAGCTTAGCGTCAGGGAACACTGAAGCTTTCTTT,medium-sized,14,NA,TRBJ1-1,TRBV7-9
CASSLWAGDGQPQHF,TGCGCCAGCAGCTTATGGGCAGGGGACGGTCAGCCCCAGCATTTT,NA,15,NA,TRBJ1-5,TRBV5-1
CASSAQGVYGYTF,TGTGCCAGCAGTGCCCAGGGAGTATATGGCTACACCTTC,once,13,NA,TRBJ1-2,TRBV2
CASSDSGTRTDTQYF,TGTGCCAGCAGTGATTCAGGGACACGCACAGATACGCAGTATTTT,NA,15,NA,TRBJ2-3,TRBV2
CAWSVSTLEAFF,TGTGCCTGGAGTGTTTCTACGCTTGAAGCTTTCTTT,NA,12,NA,TRBJ1-1,TRBV30
CASSIVAGTADNSPLHF,TGTGCCAGTAGTATAGTCGCCGGGACAGCAGATAATTCACCCCTCCACTTT,few,17,TRBD1,TRBJ1-6,TRBV19
CASSLASETQYF,TGTGCCAGCAGCTTAGCATCAGAGACCCAGTACTTC,NA,12,NA,TRBJ2-5,TRBV11-2
CASTGQSTEAFF,TGTGCCAGTACCGGACAGTCCACTGAAGCTTTCTTT,NA,12,NA,TRBJ1-1,TRBV19
CASRQGGTDTQYF,TGTGCCAGCAGACAGGGGGGAACAGATACGCAGTATTTT,NA,13,TRBD1,TRBJ2-3,TRBV2
CASSQLGTGDGYTF,TGTGCCAGCAGCCAATTAGGGACAGGGGATGGCTACACCTTC,few,14,TRBD1,TRBJ1-2,TRBV7-8
CASSPYGGGRNEQFF,TGTGCCAGCAGCCCTTACGGGGGGGGCCGTAATGAGCAGTTCTTC,NA,15,TRBD2,TRBJ2-1,TRBV5-8
CASSLLGETQYF,TGTGCCAGCAGCTTACTGGGAGAGACCCAGTACTTC,NA,12,NA,TRBJ2-5,TRBV7-2
CASSIEAGFPQYF,TGTGCCAGTAGTATAGAAGCCGGATTCCCGCAGTACTTC,NA,13,NA,TRBJ2-7,TRBV19
CASSEDRVNNSPLHF,TGTGCCAGCAGTGAAGACAGGGTTAATAATTCACCCCTCCACTTT,NA,15,NA,TRBJ1-6,TRBV2
CAISGGEGYTF,TGTGCCATCAGCGGAGGGGAAGGCTACACCTTC,once,11,NA,TRBJ1-2,TRBV10-3
CASSQGGTGGREQYF,TGTGCCAGCAGCCAGGGCGGGACAGGGGGTCGAGAGCAGTACTTC,NA,15,TRBD1,TRBJ2-7,TRBV14
CASSYVPGQGEAFF,TGTGCCAGCAGCTATGTCCCGGGACAGGGAGAGGCTTTCTTT,NA,14,TRBD1,TRBJ1-1,TRBV7-9
CASTLGATNEKLFF,TGTGCCAGTACACTTGGAGCTACGAATGAAAAACTGTTTTTT,NA,14,NA,TRBJ1-4,TRBV19
CASSLMGDRGQDNEQFF,TGTGCCAGCAGTTTAATGGGGGACAGGGGGCAGGACAATGAGCAGTTCTTC,NA,17,TRBD1,TRBJ2-1,TRBV27